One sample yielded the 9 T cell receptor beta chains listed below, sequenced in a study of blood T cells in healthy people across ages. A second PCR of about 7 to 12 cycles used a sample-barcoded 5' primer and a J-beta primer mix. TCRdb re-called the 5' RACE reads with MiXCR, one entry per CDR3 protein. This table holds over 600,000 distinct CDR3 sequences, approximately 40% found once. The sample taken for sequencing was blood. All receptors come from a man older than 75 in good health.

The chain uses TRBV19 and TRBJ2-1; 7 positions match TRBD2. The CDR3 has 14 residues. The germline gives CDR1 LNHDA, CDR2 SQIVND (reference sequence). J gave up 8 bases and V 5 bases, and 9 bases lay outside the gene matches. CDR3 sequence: CASSRREKVDEQFF. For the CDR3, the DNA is TGTGCCAGTAGTCGGCGGGAGAAGGTCGATGAGCAGTTCTTC. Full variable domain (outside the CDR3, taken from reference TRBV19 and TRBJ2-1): DGGITQSPKYLFRKEGQNVTLSCEQNLNHDAMYWYRQDPGQGLRLIYYSQIVNDFQKGDIAEGYSVSREKKESFPLTVTSAQKNPTAFYLCASSRREKVDEQFFGPGTRLTVL.

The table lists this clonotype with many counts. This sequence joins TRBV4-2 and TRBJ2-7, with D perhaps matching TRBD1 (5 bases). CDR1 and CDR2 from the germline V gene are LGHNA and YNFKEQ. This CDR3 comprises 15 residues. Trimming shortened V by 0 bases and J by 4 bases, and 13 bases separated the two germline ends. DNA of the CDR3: TGTGCCAGCAGCCAAGAGATTAGGGGTCCATACGAGCAGTACTTC. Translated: CASSQEIRGPYEQYF.

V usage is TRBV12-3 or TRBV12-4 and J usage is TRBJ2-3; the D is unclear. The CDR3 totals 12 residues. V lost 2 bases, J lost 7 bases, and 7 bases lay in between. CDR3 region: CASSLTAYTQYF. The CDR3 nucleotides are TGTGCCAGCAGTTTAACAGCATATACGCAGTATTTT.

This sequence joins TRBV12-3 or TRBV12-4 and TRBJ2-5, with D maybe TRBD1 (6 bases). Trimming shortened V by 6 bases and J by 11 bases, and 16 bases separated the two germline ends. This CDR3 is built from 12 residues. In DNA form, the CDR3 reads TGTGCCAGCAGCCCCCCTACAGGGAAGCAGTACTTC. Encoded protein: CASSPPTGKQYF.

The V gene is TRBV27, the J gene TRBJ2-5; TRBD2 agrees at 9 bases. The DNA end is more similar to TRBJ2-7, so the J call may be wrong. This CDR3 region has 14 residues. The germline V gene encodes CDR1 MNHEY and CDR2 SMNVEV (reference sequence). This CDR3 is CASYHGAGGDEQYF. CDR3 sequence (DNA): TGTGCCAGCTACCACGGAGCGGGAGGAGACGAGCAGTACTTC.

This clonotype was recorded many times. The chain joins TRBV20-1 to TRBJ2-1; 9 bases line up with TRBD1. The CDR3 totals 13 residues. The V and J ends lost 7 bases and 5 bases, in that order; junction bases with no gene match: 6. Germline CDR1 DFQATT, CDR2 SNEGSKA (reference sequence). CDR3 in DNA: TGCAGTGTCGGGACAGGGTGGAACAATGAGCAGTTCTTC. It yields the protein CSVGTGWNNEQFF.

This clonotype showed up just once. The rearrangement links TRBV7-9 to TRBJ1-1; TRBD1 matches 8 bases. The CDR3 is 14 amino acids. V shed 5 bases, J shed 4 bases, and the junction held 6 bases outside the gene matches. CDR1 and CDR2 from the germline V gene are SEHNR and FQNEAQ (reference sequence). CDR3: CASSGQGLGTEAFF. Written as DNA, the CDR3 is TGTGCCAGCAGCGGACAGGGTTTGGGCACTGAAGCTTTCTTT.

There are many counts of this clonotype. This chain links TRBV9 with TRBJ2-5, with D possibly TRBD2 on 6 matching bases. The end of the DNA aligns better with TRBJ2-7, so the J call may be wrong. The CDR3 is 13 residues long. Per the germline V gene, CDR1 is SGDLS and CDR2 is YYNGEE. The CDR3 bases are TGTGCCAGCAGCCCCCGGCTGGGGGGCGAGCAGTACTTC. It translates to CASSPRLGGEQYF.

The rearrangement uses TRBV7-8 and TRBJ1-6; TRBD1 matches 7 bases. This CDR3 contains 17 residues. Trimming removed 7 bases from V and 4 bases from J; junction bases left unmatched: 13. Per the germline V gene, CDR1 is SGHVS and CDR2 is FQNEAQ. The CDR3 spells CASTTITGALYNSPLHF. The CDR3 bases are TGTGCCAGCACTACGATTACAGGGGCGCTATATAATTCACCCCTCCACTTT.